A single sample gave rise to the 26 T cell receptor beta chains below, sequenced in a study of blood T cell repertoires in COVID-19. Only in-frame clones appear in the TCRdb table, and some are missing; sequencing was by immunoSEQ multiplex PCR. The data contain about 210,000 clones, around 83% of them singletons. The sample taken for sequencing was peripheral blood. The receptors come from a man over 45 with active or convalescent COVID-19.

This sequence joins TRBV18 and TRBJ2-5; the match to TRBD1 covers 8 bases. From germline, CDR1 is KGHSH and CDR2 LQKENI. V trimming: 1 base; J trimming: 4 bases; junction bases outside the gene matches: 5. The CDR3 spans 15 residues. This CDR3 is CASSPRDRQGETQYF. CDR3 sequence (DNA): TGTGCCAGCTCACCACGGGACAGGCAGGGAGAGACCCAGTACTTC.

In its sample, this clone was seen once. The rearrangement joins TRBV28 to TRBJ2-7, with 8 bases matching TRBD1. Per the germline V gene, CDR1 is MDHEN and CDR2 is SYDVKM. The length of the CDR3 is 14 residues. The V segment lost 5 bases and the J segment 5 bases; nucleotides outside the gene matches: 8. The CDR3, as DNA: TGTGCCAGCAGTACTCGGACAGGGTCCCACGAGCAGTACGTC. Protein sequence: CASSTRTGSHEQYV.

The rearrangement joins TRBV14 to TRBJ2-1, with TRBD2 matching 9 bases. Losses at the gene ends were 1 base for V and 10 bases for J; bases not matched to a gene: 8. Germline CDR1 SGHDN, CDR2 FVKESK. The CDR3 loop spans 15 amino acids. This chain's CDR3 is CASSQGLAGRGEQFF. Here the CDR3 DNA reads TGTGCCAGCAGCCAAGGGCTAGCGGGGAGAGGGGAGCAGTTCTTC. Together with reference TRBV14 and TRBJ2-1, the CDR3 gives the full variable domain: EAGVTQFPSHSVIEKGQTVTLRCDPISGHDNLYWYRRVMGKEIKFLLHFVKESKQDESGMPNNRFLAERTGGTYSTLKVQPAELEDSGVYFCASSQGLAGRGEQFFGPGTRLTVL.

V is TRBV28 and J is TRBJ2-4, with TRBD1 identical over 11 bases. After removal of 6 bases from V and 0 bases from J, the junction contained 7 bases not matched to a gene. The length of the CDR3 is 17 residues. Looked up from germline, CDR1 is MDHEN and CDR2 is SYDVKM. The CDR3 bases are TGTGCCAGCAGAGGGACAGGGGGAAATCTAGCCAAAAACATTCAGTACTTC. Encoded protein: CASRGTGGNLAKNIQYF.

This clone turned up a few times. The chain combines TRBV12-3 or TRBV12-4 with TRBJ2-7; possible D gene TRBD1, 6 bases. This CDR3 contains 13 residues. The ends were cut back, 3 bases at V and 12 bases at J, with 18 bases in the middle. The CDR3 nucleotides read TGTGCCAGCAGTTTTTCGGGACAAAGGGCCTTGTACGTC. It is translated as CASSFSGQRALYV.

The J gene is TRBJ2-4, the V gene TRBV19, with D possibly matching TRBD2 (5 bases). Trimming stripped 3 bases from V and 7 bases from J, with 13 bases between. Germline lookup yields CDR1 LNHDA and CDR2 SQIVND (reference sequence). The CDR3 covers 14 residues. The CDR3 is CASSMGSPGNIQYF. The CDR3 bases are TGTGCCAGTAGTATGGGGAGCCCGGGGAACATTCAGTACTTC.

This chain joins TRBV11-3 and TRBJ2-3; 8 bases line up with TRBD1. The ends lost 4 bases at V and 1 base at J; junction bases unmatched: 7. Germline loops: CDR1 SGHNT, CDR2 YENEEA. This CDR3 is built from 16 residues. The CDR3 region has the DNA TGTGCCAGCAGCTCCGCTCACAGGGGGGGCACAGATACGCAGTATTTT. The encoded protein is CASSSAHRGGTDTQYF.

The count of this clone is one. This chain links TRBV7-2 with TRBJ1-1, with TRBD1 matching 7 bases. CDR1 and CDR2 from the germline V gene are SGHTA and FQGNSA. The length of the CDR3 is 13 residues. The J segment lost 3 bases and the V segment lost 5 bases, leaving 3 bases of the junction unmatched. In DNA, the CDR3 is TGTGCCAGCAGCACAGGGGAGGACACTGAAGCTTTCTTT. Residues: CASSTGEDTEAFF. Using reference TRBV7-2 and TRBJ1-1 for the parts outside the CDR3, the full variable domain is GAGVSQSPSNKVTEKGKDVELRCDPISGHTALYWYRQSLGQGLEFLIYFQGNSAPDKSGLPSDRFSAERTGGSVSTLTIQRTQQEDSAVYLCASSTGEDTEAFFGQGTRLTVV.

J is TRBJ2-5 and V is TRBV27; TRBD2 matches at 10 bases. The CDR3 sequence is 17 residues long. The V and J ends lost 6 bases and 5 bases, in that order; junction bases with no gene match: 15. Germline CDR1 is MNHEY and CDR2 is SMNVEV (reference sequence). This CDR3 is CASSPKRGGRLGETQYF. CDR3 coding DNA: TGTGCCAGCAGCCCGAAGCGGGGGGGCCGGCTAGGGGAGACCCAGTACTTC.

CDR3 nucleotides: TGTGCCAGCAGCTTAGGGGTTATAGGAGTCACCGGTTATGGCTACACCTTC. Protein product: CASSLGVIGVTGYGYTF. The chain uses TRBV7-2 and TRBJ1-2; D gene unclear. CDR1 is SGHTA, CDR2 FQGNSA, per germline. This CDR3 is 17 amino acids long. Trimming left V 1 base short and J 5 bases short, with 20 bases between. Supplemented by reference TRBV7-2 and TRBJ1-2, the full variable domain reads GAGVSQSPSNKVTEKGKDVELRCDPISGHTALYWYRQSLGQGLEFLIYFQGNSAPDKSGLPSDRFSAERTGGSVSTLTIQRTQQEDSAVYLCASSLGVIGVTGYGYTFGSGTRLTVV.

The chain recombines TRBV3-1 (or the pseudogene TRBV3-2) with TRBJ2-5; TRBD2 aligns across 13 bases. J was trimmed by 5 bases and V by 0 bases; bases with no gene match: 3. Germline CDR1 is LGHDT and CDR2 is YNNKEL (reference sequence). The CDR3 runs 16 residues. CDR3 residues: CASSQETSGRRETQYF. As DNA, the CDR3 is TGTGCCAGCAGCCAAGAGACTAGCGGGAGGCGGGAGACCCAGTACTTC.

This chain joins TRBV18 and TRBJ1-1; 9 bases match TRBD1. Germline V lookup: CDR1 KGHSH, CDR2 LQKENI. CDR3 length equals 14 residues. Trimming cost V 3 bases and J 5 bases; bases outside gene matches: 4. This CDR3 is CASSPTGGHTEAFF. The CDR3 DNA is TGTGCCAGCTCACCCACAGGGGGCCATACTGAAGCTTTCTTT.

The chain couples TRBV29-1 to TRBJ2-7; 10 nucleotides line up with TRBD2. The CDR3 spans 12 residues. Trimming removed 7 bases from V and 5 bases from J; junction bases left unmatched: 5. Germline V gene data show CDR1 as SQVTM and CDR2 as ANQGSEA. CDR3 nucleotide sequence: TGCAGCGGGATAGCGGGAGGCCACGAGCAGTACTTC. Translation: CSGIAGGHEQYF.

The chain carries TRBV7-2 and TRBJ2-3; 9 bases align to TRBD2. The germline gives CDR1 SGHTA, CDR2 FQGNSA. The V segment lost 2 bases and the J segment 7 bases; nucleotides outside the gene matches: 7. The CDR3 totals 15 residues. The CDR3 coding sequence is TGTGCCAGCAGCTTACTGCGCGGGAGGGCGTATACGCAGTATTTT. Residues: CASSLLRGRAYTQYF.

V and J are TRBV2 and TRBJ2-1; 14 nucleotides line up with TRBD2. CDR1 and CDR2 from the germline V gene are SNHLY and FYNNEI. The V segment lost 10 bases and the J segment 0 bases; nucleotides outside the gene matches: 8. There are 17 residues in the CDR3. The CDR3 loop reads CATQTSGRVSSYNEQFF. Written as DNA, the CDR3 is TGTGCCACCCAGACTAGCGGGAGGGTTAGCTCCTACAATGAGCAGTTCTTC.

The rearrangement links TRBV2 to TRBJ1-2; a weak D match, TRBD1 (5 bases). There are 15 residues in the CDR3. Germline assignment: CDR1 SNHLY and CDR2 FYNNEI. The ends were cut back, 1 base at V and 1 base at J, with 10 bases in the middle. The CDR3 region has the DNA TGTGCCAGCAGTGAAGAAGGACACAATAACTATGGCTACACCTTC. Translated, it gives CASSEEGHNNYGYTF.

This rearrangement joins TRBV9 to TRBJ1-1; D gene unclear. The CDR3 is 13 amino acids. V lost 0 bases and J 1 base, leaving 4 bases between the germline ends. Germline V lookup: CDR1 SGDLS, CDR2 YYNGEE. CDR3 coding DNA: TGTGCCAGCAGCGTAGTGGCGAACACTGAAGCTTTCTTT. The encoded protein is CASSVVANTEAFF. Combining the CDR3 with reference TRBV9 and TRBJ1-1 gives the whole variable domain DSGVTQTPKHLITATGQRVTLRCSPRSGDLSVYWYQQSLDQGLQFLIQYYNGEERAKGNILERFSAQQFPDLHSELNLSSLELGDSALYFCASSVVANTEAFFGQGTRLTVV.

This clone has a single count. This rearrangement joins TRBV5-1 to TRBJ1-3, with a weak D call TRBD1 (6 bases). V lost 3 bases to trimming and J lost 2 bases, with 12 bases between them. This CDR3 region has 15 residues. The germline gives CDR1 SGHRS, CDR2 YFSETQ. The DNA for the CDR3 is TGCGCCAGCAGCTCCTCCGGGACAACTGGAAACACCATATATTTT. It encodes CASSSSGTTGNTIYF. The full variable domain, its missing parts supplied by reference TRBV5-1 and TRBJ1-3, is KAGVTQTPRYLIKTRGQQVTLSCSPISGHRSVSWYQQTPGQGLQFLFEYFSETQRNKGNFPGRFSGRQFSNSRSEMNVSTLELGDSALYLCASSSSGTTGNTIYFGEGSWLTVV.

The rearrangement links TRBV7-9 to TRBJ1-2; 8 bases fit TRBD1. The trim removed 1 base at V and 6 bases at J, leaving 4 bases unmatched. The CDR3 contains 14 residues. Germline V CDR1 and CDR2: SEHNR, FQNEAQ (reference sequence). This CDR3 is CASSLDRGNNGYTF. CDR3 sequence (DNA): TGTGCCAGCAGCTTAGACAGGGGGAACAATGGCTACACCTTC.

This clone was recorded many times. V and J are TRBV19 and TRBJ2-1; TRBD2 agrees at 8 bases. Germline CDR1 and CDR2: LNHDA and SQIVND (reference sequence). The CDR3 covers 15 residues. Germline trimming cut 4 bases from V and 2 bases from J; bases unmatched to any gene: 4. The CDR3 protein is CASSKTSEPYNEQFF. CDR3 bases: TGTGCCAGTAGTAAGACTAGCGAGCCCTACAATGAGCAGTTCTTC.

This clone was recorded once. The chain employs TRBV5-1 and TRBJ2-2; TRBD2 agrees at 8 bases. Unmatched junction bases numbered 5, after V lost 1 base and J lost 6 bases. The CDR3 contains 15 residues. CDR1 and CDR2 from the germline V gene are SGHRS and YFSETQ. CDR3 in DNA: TGCGCCAGCAGCTTGCTAGCGGGTGGGGCCGGGGAGCTGTTTTTT. Its translation: CASSLLAGGAGELFF.

The chain employs TRBV7-2 and TRBJ1-1; D not certain. This CDR3 has 15 amino acids. With 4 bases removed from V and 0 bases from J, the gap between germline ends came to 12 bases. The germline V gene encodes CDR1 SGHTA and CDR2 FQGNSA. The CDR3 DNA sequence: TGTGCCAGCAGCTCCCCGGGTCTCATGAACACTGAAGCTTTCTTT. It encodes CASSSPGLMNTEAFF.

The V call is TRBV19, the J call TRBJ2-2; D may be TRBD2 (6 bases). The CDR3 spans 15 residues. Per the germline V gene, CDR1 is LNHDA and CDR2 is SQIVND (reference sequence). Trimming removed 5 bases from V and 2 bases from J, with 12 bases in between. CDR3 DNA: TGTGCCAGTAGTCGGACTACAAGAAACACCGGGGAGCTGTTTTTT. Its protein is CASSRTTRNTGELFF.

A single count supports this clone. The chain recombines TRBV27 with TRBJ2-7; TRBD2 might be the D (7 bases). Trimming shortened V by 5 bases and J by 6 bases, and 17 bases separated the two germline ends. The CDR3 runs to 14 residues. Germline V CDR1 and CDR2: MNHEY, SMNVEV (reference sequence). Here the CDR3 reads CASSPTAGAREQYF. The CDR3 region has the DNA TGTGCCAGCAGTCCCACCGCGGGGGCACGCGAGCAGTACTTC.

This clone was detected once. The V gene is TRBV20-1, the J gene TRBJ2-7, with D possibly matching TRBD1 (6 bases). In germline, CDR1 is DFQATT, CDR2 SNEGSKA (reference sequence). This CDR3 region has 13 residues. Trimming took off 6 bases at V and 5 bases at J, with 17 bases between the two ends. The CDR3 DNA reads TGCAGTGCCAGTTGGGGGCCTGGGAACGAGCAGTACTTC. Amino acid sequence: CSASWGPGNEQYF.

The rearrangement joins TRBV6-2 or TRBV6-3 to TRBJ2-2; 11 bases align to TRBD2. Germline V gives CDR1 MNHEY, CDR2 SVGEGT. This CDR3 comprises 15 residues. Trimming removed 6 bases from V and 5 bases from J; junction bases left unmatched: 5. The DNA of the CDR3 is TGTGCCAGCAGCCCGACTAGCGGGGCGACCGGGGAGCTGTTTTTT. Amino acids: CASSPTSGATGELFF.